This T cell receptor (beta chain) was sequenced for a study of blood T cell repertoires in COVID-19. Trimming cost V 3 bases and J 6 bases, with 8 bases left between them. Germline loops: CDR1 KGHDR, CDR2 SFDVKD. CDR3 length: 13 amino acids. The authors' processing: It was from reference gene primer amplification that nucleated cell counts were estimated. The data were produced by immunoSEQ multiplex PCR, yet TCRdb's version contains in-frame clones alone and is incomplete. The V and J calls and the clone size are those of that table, but D and trimming were determined from the DNA. The data contain around 310,000 clones, approximately 89% of them seen just once; the ten biggest clones take up roughly an eighth.

The clonotype originates from a woman aged 55-75 years with acute or convalescent COVID-19. The V call is TRBV24-1, the J call TRBJ2-1; D possibly corresponds to TRBD2 (6 bases). The sequencing input was peripheral blood. Written as DNA, the CDR3 is TGTGCCACCAGTGATGGGGACTCCAATGAGCAGTTCTTC. Amino acids: CATSDGDSNEQFF.